The entry below gives a single T cell receptor (beta chain) sequence along with its context. Only in-frame clones appear in the TCRdb table, and some are missing; sequencing was by immunoSEQ multiplex PCR. This sample has 60,000 to 75,000 clones, with around 87% found just once. These data come from a study of technical replicates of blood from a handful of donors. The CDR3 has 15 amino acids. Germline V gene data show CDR1 as LNHNV and CDR2 as YYDKDF (reference sequence). V lost 5 bases, J lost 2 bases, and 4 bases stayed unmatched. Sequencing was performed on PBMCs. The sequence was obtained from a human donor in good health. Some clones in this sample may be carry-over from other donors' samples. V usage is TRBV15 and J usage is TRBJ1-4; 8 nucleotides agree with TRBD1. CDR3 loop: CATSSRQGTNEKLFF. For the CDR3, the DNA is TGTGCCACCAGCTCCAGACAGGGGACTAATGAAAAACTGTTTTTT.